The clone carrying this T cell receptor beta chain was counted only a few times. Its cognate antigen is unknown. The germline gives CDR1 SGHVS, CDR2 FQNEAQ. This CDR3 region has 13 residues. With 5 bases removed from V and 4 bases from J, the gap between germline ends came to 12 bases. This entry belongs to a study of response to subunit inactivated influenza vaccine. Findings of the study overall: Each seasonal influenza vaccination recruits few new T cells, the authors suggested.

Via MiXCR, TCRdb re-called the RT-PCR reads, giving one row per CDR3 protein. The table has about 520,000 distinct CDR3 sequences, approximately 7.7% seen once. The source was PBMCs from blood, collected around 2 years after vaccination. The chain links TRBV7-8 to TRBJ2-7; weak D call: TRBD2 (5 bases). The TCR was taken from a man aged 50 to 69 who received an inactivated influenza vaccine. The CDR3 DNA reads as TGTGCCAGCAGCCCACACCCGGGGTACGAGCAGTACTTC. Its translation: CASSPHPGYEQYF.